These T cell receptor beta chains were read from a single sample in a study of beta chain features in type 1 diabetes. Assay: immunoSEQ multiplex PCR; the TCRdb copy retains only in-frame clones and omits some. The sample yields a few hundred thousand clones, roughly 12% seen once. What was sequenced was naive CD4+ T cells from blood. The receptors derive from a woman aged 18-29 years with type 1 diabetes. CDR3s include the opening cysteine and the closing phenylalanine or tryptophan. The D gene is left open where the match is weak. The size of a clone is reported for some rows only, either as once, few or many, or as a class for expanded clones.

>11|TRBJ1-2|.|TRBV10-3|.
TGTGCCATCAGTGAGGGAGCTCTCTACACCTTC
CAISEGALYTF
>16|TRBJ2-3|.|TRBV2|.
TGTGCCAGCAGTGAAGCGTTAGTAGCCCGCACAGATACGCAGTATTTT
CASSEALVARTDTQYF
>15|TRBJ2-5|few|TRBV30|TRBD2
TGTGCCTGGATTATCGAGCGGGAGGGCCTCGAGACCCAGTACTTC
CAWIIEREGLETQYF
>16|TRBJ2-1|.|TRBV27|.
TGTGCCAGCAGTTCGCCTCCAGGTGGTACCTACAATGAGCAGTTCTTC
CASSSPPGGTYNEQFF
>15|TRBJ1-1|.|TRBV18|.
TGTGCCAGCTCACCACCGTCTCGTCCGGACAGCCAAGCTTTCTTT
CASSPPSRPDSQAFF
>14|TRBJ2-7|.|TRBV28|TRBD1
TGTGCCAGTAGAGGACAGGGAAGCTCCTACGAGCAGTACTTC
CASRGQGSSYEQYF
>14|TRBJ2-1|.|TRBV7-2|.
TGTGCCAGCAGCTTAGGCCGAGCCTACAATGAGCAGTTCTTC
CASSLGRAYNEQFF
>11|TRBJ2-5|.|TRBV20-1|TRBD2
TGCAGTGGCGGGAGCGAAGAGACCCAGTACTTC
CSGGSEETQYF
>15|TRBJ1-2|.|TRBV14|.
TGTGCCAGCAGCCCTCCGGGACATCTTCGGTATGGCTACACCTTC
CASSPPGHLRYGYTF
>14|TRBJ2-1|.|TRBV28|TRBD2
TGTGCCAGCAGTTTCGCGGGAGACTACAATGAGCAGTTCTTC
CASSFAGDYNEQFF
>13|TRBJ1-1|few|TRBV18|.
TGTGCCAGCTCACCGTCGGGGGGGACTGAAGCTTTCTTT
CASSPSGGTEAFF
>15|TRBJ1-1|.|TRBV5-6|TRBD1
TGTGCCAGCAGCCTCACGACAGGGGGGAACACTGAAGCTTTCTTT
CASSLTTGGNTEAFF
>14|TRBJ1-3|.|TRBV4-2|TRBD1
TGTGCCAGCAGCCACGACAGGGCTGGAAACACCATATATTTT
CASSHDRAGNTIYF
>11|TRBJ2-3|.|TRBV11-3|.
TGTGCCAGCAGCTTTGCGGATACGCAGTATTTT
CASSFADTQYF
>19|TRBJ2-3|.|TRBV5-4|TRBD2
TGTGCCAGCAGCTTGGCCCGCAGCGGGAGGGGATATAGCACAGATACGCAGTATTTT
CASSLARSGRGYSTDTQYF
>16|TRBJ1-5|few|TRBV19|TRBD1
TGTGCCAGTAGTATTTGGTCAGGGGGGAGCAATCAGCCCCAGCATTTT
CASSIWSGGSNQPQHF
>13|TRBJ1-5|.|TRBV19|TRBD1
TGTGCCAGTAGCAGACAGGGCGGACAGCCCCAGCATTTT
CASSRQGGQPQHF
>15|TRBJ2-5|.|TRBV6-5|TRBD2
TGTGCCAGCAGTTCCCTAGCGGGACTTGTCGAGACCCAGTACTTC
CASSSLAGLVETQYF
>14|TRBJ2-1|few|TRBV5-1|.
TGCGCCAGCATGGTGTCTAGCAGCTACAATGAGCAGTTCTTC
CASMVSSSYNEQFF
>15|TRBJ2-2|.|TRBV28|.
TGTGCCAGCAGCGGGGGGCAGCTATACACCGGGGAGCTGTTTTTT
CASSGGQLYTGELFF
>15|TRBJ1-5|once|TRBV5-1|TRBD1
TGCGCCAGCAGCAGACAGGGGGCAATTGGACAGCCCCAGCATTTT
CASSRQGAIGQPQHF
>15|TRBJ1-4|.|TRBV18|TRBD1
TGTGCCAGCTCACCGAACCCCGGGACAGGGGTGAAACTGTTTTTT
CASSPNPGTGVKLFF
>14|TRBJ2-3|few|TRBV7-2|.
TGTGCCAGCAGCTTACCTGTTTCCCCAGATACGCAGTATTTT
CASSLPVSPDTQYF
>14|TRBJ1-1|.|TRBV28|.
TGTGCCAGCAGTTTAAGGTCGGGGAACACTGAAGCTTTCTTT
CASSLRSGNTEAFF
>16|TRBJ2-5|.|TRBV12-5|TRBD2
TGTGCTAGTGGTTTGGGTCAGGGACTAGCGGCGGAGACCCAGTACTTC
CASGLGQGLAAETQYF
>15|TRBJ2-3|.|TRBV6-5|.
TGTGCCAGCAGTTACGGGGAGGTGGGCACAGATACGCAGTATTTT
CASSYGEVGTDTQYF
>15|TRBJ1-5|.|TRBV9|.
TGTGCCAGCAGCCTCGGTGGGAGTAGCAATCAGCCCCAGCATTTT
CASSLGGSSNQPQHF
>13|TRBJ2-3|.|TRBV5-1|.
TGCGCCAGCAGCTTGGCCAGGGCAGATACGCAGTATTTT
CASSLARADTQYF
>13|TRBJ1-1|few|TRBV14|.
TGTGCCAGCCAAAGGCTTAACTCCCGGGGAGCTTTCTTT
CASQRLNSRGAFF
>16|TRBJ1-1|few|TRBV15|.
TGTGCCACCAGCAGAGTCGTGTGGGGCCTGAACACTGAAGCTTTCTTT
CATSRVVWGLNTEAFF
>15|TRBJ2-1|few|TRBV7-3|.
TGTGCCAGCAGCCGCGGTGTTTCCTATAACAATGAGCAGTTCTTC
CASSRGVSYNNEQFF
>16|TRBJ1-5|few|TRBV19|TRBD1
TGTGCCAGTAGTATCGTGGCCCGACAGGGGGCTCAGCCCCAGCATTTT
CASSIVARQGAQPQHF
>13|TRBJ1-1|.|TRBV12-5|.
TGTGCTAGTGGACCAGGGGTCGGGACTGAAGCTTTCTTT
CASGPGVGTEAFF
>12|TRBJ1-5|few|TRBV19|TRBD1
TGTGCCAGTAGTAAGGGGGACAGGGAACAGCATTTT
CASSKGDREQHF
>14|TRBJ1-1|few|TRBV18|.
TGTGCCAGCTCACCACCGTTGGGGGCGGGTGAAGCTTTCTTT
CASSPPLGAGEAFF
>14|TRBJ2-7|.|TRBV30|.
TGTGCCTGGAGTGTCGGAGGGAGCTCCTACGAGCAGTACTTC
CAWSVGGSSYEQYF
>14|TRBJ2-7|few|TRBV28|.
TGTGCCAGCACACGGCAGGGAAGCTCCTACGAGCAGTACTTC
CASTRQGSSYEQYF
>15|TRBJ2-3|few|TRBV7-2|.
TGTGCCAGCAGTTCCCGTCTCTCTAGCACAGATACGCAGTATTTT
CASSSRLSSTDTQYF
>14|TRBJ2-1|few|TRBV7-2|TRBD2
TGTGCCAGCAGCATGGGACTAGCCGGGAATGAGCAGTTCTTC
CASSMGLAGNEQFF
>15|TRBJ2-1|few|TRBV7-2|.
TGTGCCAGCAGCCCGGAGGTTAGCTCCTACAATGAGCAGTTCTTC
CASSPEVSSYNEQFF
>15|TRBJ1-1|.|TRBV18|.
TGTGCCAGCTCCCCTACCGAGGGAGAGGACACTGAAGCTTTCTTT
CASSPTEGEDTEAFF
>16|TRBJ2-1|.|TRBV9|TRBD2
TGTGCCAGCAGCCCCCGGGGAGGGGCTAGCGGGGATGAGCAGTTCTTC
CASSPRGGASGDEQFF